This T cell receptor beta chain came from a study of Graves' ophthalmopathy and Graves' hyperthyroidism (dated by TCRdb to the late 2010s). General notes on the study: Peripheral blood was collected at initial diagnosis, before any treatment. To explore V-J signatures that distinguish ophthalmopathy from hyperthyroidism, a discovery set of about a hundred patients was enrolled, made up of 43 with ophthalmopathy and around 60 with stable hyperthyroidism. In about six hyperthyroidism patients, the T-cell repertoires found in thyroid tissue were compared with those found in blood. In total, 135 blood samples were TCR-sequenced: some 40 ophthalmopathy, around 75 hyperthyroidism and some 17 hyperthyroidism-to-ophthalmopathy patients. Following sampling, methimazole starting at 30 mg daily was administered to hyperthyroidism patients, and high-dose intravenous methylprednisolone was administered to ophthalmopathy patients. To tell Graves' ophthalmopathy apart from Graves' hyperthyroidism, and to predict which patients would progress to ophthalmopathy, the study relied on TCR beta repertoire signatures. An independent validation cohort comprised 18 to 20 hyperthyroidism patients and 17 patients who later progressed from hyperthyroidism to ophthalmopathy.

Overall results and qualifications from the work: No statistical method was used to predetermine the sample size, and group allocation was not hidden from the investigators. In validation, the model predicted ophthalmopathy progression with about 71% sensitivity and about 77% specificity; roughly 12 predicted patients were CT-confirmed with GO in a median of 6.5 months. In cross-validation, the 13-signature model distinguished ophthalmopathy from stable hyperthyroidism with around 90% sensitivity and about 81% specificity, while in the test set the corresponding values were approximately 80% and 75%. Among expanded thyroid clonotypes with frequency above 0.001, most also showed up in blood, which suggests that blood repertoires may reflect the thyroid immune response.

On this clonotype itself: It lacks a known antigen. The limits of the CDR3 on the DNA are not certain, so only TCRdb's listed CDR3 is given.

For repertoire sequencing, TCR beta CDR3 regions were amplified from RNA transcripts. A first-round RT-PCR used HTBI primers with the Qiagen OneStep RT-PCR kit, followed by a second-round multiplex PCR, size selection and purification. The libraries underwent paired-end sequencing with 100 bp reads on an Illumina HiSeq2000. On the study's bioinformatics: SOAPnuke was used for read processing, and reads with adapters, uncalled bases, a mean Phred below 15, or no exact constant-primer or identifier match were discarded. COPE v1.2.5 was used to merge the high-quality paired reads. Each unique nucleotide sequence was defined as a clonotype, and clonotypes were aligned to IMGT TRB V, D and J references with MiTCR v1.1. Only V-J combinations with frequency above 0.0001 were analysed, covering approximately 99% of repertoires. For each V-J combination, a TCR clonal expansion and chaos score was defined as the ratio of F50 clonal expansion to chaos observed in the TCRdist matrix. Welch's t-statistics and random forest were used to narrow the features down to 10 to 15 V-J combinations, which were then fed into a naive Bayes classifier. The Morisita-Horn index was used to measure how similar the thyroid and blood repertoires were. Through fastp at Q25 and MiXCR, TCRdb rebuilt clones from the public reads, retaining in-frame beta chains. Identical CDR3 proteins give one entry, which carries the most common genes and DNA. These V and J calls are TCRdb output, not the study's own analysis. In all, the sample holds about 740,000 distinct CDR3 sequences, and 35% to 50% of those were seen once. The leading ten clones occupy approximately 46% of the sample.

Ophthalmopathy patients were characterized by moderately to severely active disease, a Clinical Activity Score of at least 3, a NOSPECS grade of at least 4, and a disease duration under 3 months. Anyone with other autoimmune diseases, uncontrolled infections, pregnancy or lactation was excluded from the study. Diagnosis was based on clinical symptoms, serum thyroxine, TRAb, thyroid ultrasound and orbital computed tomography. Using Ficoll-Paque density gradient centrifugation, PBMCs were isolated from 10 ml of fresh peripheral blood. Trizol reagent was used to extract the total RNA, and its quality was then checked on an Agilent 2100 Bioanalyzer. Measured from the cysteine to the phenylalanine, the CDR3 is 22 residues long. The CDR1 and CDR2 encoded by the germline V gene are SNHLY and FYNNEI.

Material for sequencing was peripheral blood. The TCR was taken from an adult man with Graves' ophthalmopathy. Recombination connected TRBV2 to TRBJ1-1. CDR3 loop: CASSQTSVYFCATGTRDTEAFF.